This T cell receptor beta chain was found in a study of cytomegalovirus exposure and HLA in healthy donors. As for the study in general: HLA-typed donors were the source of approximately 80 million unique TCRs, which an early data release held. The Caucasian-associated ancestry cluster contained 81% of the approximately 420 genotyped donors.

Study-level points and caveats: A later analysis linked a missense variant in DCLRE1C to the trimming of TCR beta V and J genes. HLA allele associations emerged for about 16,000 TCR beta sequences in a later analysis, at 0.05 false discovery rate.

PCR was performed using 60 Vbeta and 13 Jbeta primers. Only in-frame clones appear in the TCRdb table, and some are missing; sequencing was by immunoSEQ multiplex PCR. Counted here are about 140,000 clones, around 75% occurring once; the ten biggest clones make up roughly 1.7%. As concerns this clone: Its antigen remains unidentified.

J gave up 6 bases and V 5 bases, and 7 bases lay outside the gene matches. This CDR3 region has 14 residues. The germline V gene has CDR1 KGHSH and CDR2 LQKENI. Sequenced material: PBMCs. J is TRBJ2-7 and V is TRBV18; 10 bases fit TRBD1. The receptor comes from a woman aged 30 to 39 in good health and CMV-seronegative. DNA of the CDR3: TGTGCCAGCTCATCCGGGACAGGGGTTTTCGAGCAGTACTTC. Translation: CASSSGTGVFEQYF.